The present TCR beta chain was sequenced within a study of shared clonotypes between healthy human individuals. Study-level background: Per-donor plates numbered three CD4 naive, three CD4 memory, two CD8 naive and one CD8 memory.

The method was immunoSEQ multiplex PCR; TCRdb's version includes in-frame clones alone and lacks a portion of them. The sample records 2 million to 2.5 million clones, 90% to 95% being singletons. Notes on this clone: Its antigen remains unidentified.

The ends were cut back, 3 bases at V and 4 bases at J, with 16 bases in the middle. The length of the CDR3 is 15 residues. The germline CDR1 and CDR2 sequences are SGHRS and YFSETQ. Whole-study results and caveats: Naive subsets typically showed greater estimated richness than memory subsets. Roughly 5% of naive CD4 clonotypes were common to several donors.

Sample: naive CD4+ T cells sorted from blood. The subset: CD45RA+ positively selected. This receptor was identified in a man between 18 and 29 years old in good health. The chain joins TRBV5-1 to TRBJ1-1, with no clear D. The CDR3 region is CASSSSGLLTTEAFF. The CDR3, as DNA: TGCGCCAGCAGCTCAAGCGGGCTACTAACCACTGAAGCTTTCTTT.